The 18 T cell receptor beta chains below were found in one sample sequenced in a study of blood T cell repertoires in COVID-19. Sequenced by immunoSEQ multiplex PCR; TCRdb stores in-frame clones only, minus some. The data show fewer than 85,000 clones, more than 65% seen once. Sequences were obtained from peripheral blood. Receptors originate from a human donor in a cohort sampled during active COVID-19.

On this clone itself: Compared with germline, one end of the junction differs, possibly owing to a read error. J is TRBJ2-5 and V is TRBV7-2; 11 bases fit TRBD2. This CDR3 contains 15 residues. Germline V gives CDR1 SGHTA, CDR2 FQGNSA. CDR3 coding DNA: TGTGCCAGCAGCGTAGCGGGGGGGAGGCAAGAGACCCAGTACTTC. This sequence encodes CASSVAGGRQETQYF.

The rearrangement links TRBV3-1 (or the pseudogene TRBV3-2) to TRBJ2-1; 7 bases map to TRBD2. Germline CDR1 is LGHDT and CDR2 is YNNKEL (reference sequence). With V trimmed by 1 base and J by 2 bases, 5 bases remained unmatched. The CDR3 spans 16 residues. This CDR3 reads CASSQGSGMTYNEQFF. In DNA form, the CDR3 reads TGTGCCAGCAGCCAAGGAAGCGGGATGACCTACAATGAGCAGTTCTTC.

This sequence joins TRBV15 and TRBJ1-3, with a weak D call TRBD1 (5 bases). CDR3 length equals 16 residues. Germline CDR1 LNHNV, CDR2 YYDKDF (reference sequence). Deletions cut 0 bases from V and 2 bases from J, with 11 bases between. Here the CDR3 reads CATSREHRMAGNTIYF. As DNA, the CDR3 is TGTGCCACCAGCAGAGAGCACAGGATGGCTGGAAACACCATATATTTT.

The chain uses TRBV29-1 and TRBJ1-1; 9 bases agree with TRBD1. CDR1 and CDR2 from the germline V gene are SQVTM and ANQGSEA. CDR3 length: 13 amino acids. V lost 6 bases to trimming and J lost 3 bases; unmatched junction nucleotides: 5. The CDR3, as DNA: TGCAGCGTAGGACAGGGGCAGTACACTGAAGCTTTCTTT. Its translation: CSVGQGQYTEAFF.

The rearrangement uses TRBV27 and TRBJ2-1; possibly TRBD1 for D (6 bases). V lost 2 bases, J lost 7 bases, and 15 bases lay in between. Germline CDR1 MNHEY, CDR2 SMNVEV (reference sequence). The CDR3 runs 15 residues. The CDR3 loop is CASSLRGGVVNEQFF. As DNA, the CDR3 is TGTGCCAGCAGTTTACGAGGGGGTGTGGTGAATGAGCAGTTCTTC.

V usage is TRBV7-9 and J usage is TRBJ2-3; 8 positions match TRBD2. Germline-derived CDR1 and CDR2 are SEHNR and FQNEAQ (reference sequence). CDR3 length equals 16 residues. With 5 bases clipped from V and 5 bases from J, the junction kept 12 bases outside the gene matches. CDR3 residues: CASSVPFAGGRDTQYF. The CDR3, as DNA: TGTGCCAGCAGCGTACCTTTCGCGGGGGGCCGAGATACGCAGTATTTT.

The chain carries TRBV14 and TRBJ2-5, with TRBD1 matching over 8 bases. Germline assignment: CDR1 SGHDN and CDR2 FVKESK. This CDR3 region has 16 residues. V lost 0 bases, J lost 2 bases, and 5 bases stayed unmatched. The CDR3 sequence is CASSQDLNRGQETQYF. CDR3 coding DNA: TGTGCCAGCAGCCAAGATTTAAACAGGGGGCAAGAGACCCAGTACTTC.

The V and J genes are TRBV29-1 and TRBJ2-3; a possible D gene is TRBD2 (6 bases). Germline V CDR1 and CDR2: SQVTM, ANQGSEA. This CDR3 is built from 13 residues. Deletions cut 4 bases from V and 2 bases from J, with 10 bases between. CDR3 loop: CSVGGVSTDTQYF. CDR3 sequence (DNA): TGCAGCGTTGGGGGGGTCTCCACAGATACGCAGTATTTT.

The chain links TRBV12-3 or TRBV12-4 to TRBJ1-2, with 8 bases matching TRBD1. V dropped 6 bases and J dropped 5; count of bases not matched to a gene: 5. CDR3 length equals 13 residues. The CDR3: CASRPGQGYGYTF. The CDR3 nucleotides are TGTGCCAGCAGGCCCGGACAGGGTTATGGCTACACCTTC.

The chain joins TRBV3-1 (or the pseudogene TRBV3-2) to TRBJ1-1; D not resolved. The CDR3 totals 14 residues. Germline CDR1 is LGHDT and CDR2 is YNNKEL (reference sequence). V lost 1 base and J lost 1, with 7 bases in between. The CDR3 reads CASSQVAGNTEAFF. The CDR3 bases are TGTGCCAGCAGCCAAGTCGCAGGGAACACTGAAGCTTTCTTT.

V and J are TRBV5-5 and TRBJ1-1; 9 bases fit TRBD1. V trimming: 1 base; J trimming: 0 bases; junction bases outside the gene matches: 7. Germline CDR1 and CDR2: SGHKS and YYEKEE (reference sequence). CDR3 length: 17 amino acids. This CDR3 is CASSLTGGGSVNTEAFF. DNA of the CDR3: TGTGCCAGCAGCTTGACAGGGGGCGGCTCTGTGAACACTGAAGCTTTCTTT.

CDR3 nucleotides: TGTGCCAGCAGCAAGACAGTTAACAATGAGCAGTTCTTC. Translated: CASSKTVNNEQFF. The chain carries TRBV13 and TRBJ2-1; weak D call: TRBD1 (5 bases). Trimming removed 5 bases from V and 5 bases from J, with 10 bases in between. The CDR3 sequence is 13 residues long. Looked up from germline, CDR1 is PRHDT and CDR2 is FYEKMQ (reference sequence).

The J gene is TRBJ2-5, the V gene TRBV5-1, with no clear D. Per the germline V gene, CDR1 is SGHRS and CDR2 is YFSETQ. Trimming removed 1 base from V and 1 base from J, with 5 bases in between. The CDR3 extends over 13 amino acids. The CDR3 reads CASSLLPQETQYF. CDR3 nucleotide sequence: TGCGCCAGCAGCTTGCTTCCCCAAGAGACCCAGTACTTC.

The CDR3 nucleotides read TGTGCCAGCTCACCAATATTGGGCGCGAACACCGGGGAGCTGTTTTTT. Translation gives CASSPILGANTGELFF. The chain links TRBV18 to TRBJ2-2, with D unclear. V dropped 2 bases and J dropped 0 bases, with 10 bases sitting between them. This CDR3 is built from 16 residues. Germline V lookup: CDR1 KGHSH, CDR2 LQKENI. The full variable domain, rest sourced from reference TRBV18 and TRBJ2-2, is NAGVMQNPRHLVRRRGQEARLRCSPMKGHSHVYWYRQLPEEGLKFMVYLQKENIIDESGMPKERFSAEFPKEGPSILRIQQVVRGDSAAYFCASSPILGANTGELFFGEGSRLTVL.

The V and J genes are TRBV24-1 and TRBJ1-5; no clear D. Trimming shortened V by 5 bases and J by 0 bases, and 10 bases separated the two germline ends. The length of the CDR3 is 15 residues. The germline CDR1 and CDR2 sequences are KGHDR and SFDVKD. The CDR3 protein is CATSVSRNSNQPQHF. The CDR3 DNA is TGTGCCACCAGTGTTTCGCGTAATAGCAATCAGCCCCAGCATTTT.

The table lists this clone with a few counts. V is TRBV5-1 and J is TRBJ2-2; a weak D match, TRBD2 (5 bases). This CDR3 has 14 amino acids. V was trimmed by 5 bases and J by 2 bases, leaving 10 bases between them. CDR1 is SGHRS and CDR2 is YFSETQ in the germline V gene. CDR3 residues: CASSTRVNTGELFF. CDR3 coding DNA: TGCGCCAGCAGTACGCGGGTTAACACCGGGGAGCTGTTTTTT.

CDR3 DNA sequence: TGTGCCAGCAGCTACTGGGGGGGGACCTACGAGCAGTACTTC. As protein: CASSYWGGTYEQYF. The chain links TRBV5-4 to TRBJ2-7; 7 bases agree with TRBD2. Germline lookup yields CDR1 SGHNT and CDR2 YYREEE (reference sequence). V was clipped by 3 bases and J by 2 bases; unmatched bases: 5. CDR3 length equals 14 residues.

The CDR3 protein is CASSQASGTRAYEQYF. For the CDR3, the DNA is TGCGCCAGCAGCCAGGCTTCCGGGACACGTGCGTACGAGCAGTACTTC. The chain recombines TRBV4-1 with TRBJ2-7, with D perhaps TRBD1 (6 bases). From germline, CDR1 is MGHRA and CDR2 YSYEKL. Trimming removed 3 bases from V and 4 bases from J, with 19 bases in between. The CDR3 sequence is 16 residues long.